Each of the 13 T cell receptor beta chains below was sequenced from the same sample in a study of beta chain features in type 1 diabetes (dated by TCRdb to 2016 to 2019). The method was the immunoSEQ multiplex PCR assay. All of the isolated RNA was reverse transcribed with the High Capacity cDNA Reverse Transcription Kit, so expressed TCRB transcripts were sequenced. The clones in this table, taken by TCRdb from immuneACCESS, are in-frame only. Not every clone is retained; where verified, under half of the shortfall comes from an unresolved V gene, and the cause of the rest is unknown. A total of roughly 300,000 clones appear in this sample, under 8.5% of them only once. The ten largest clones add up to 0.44% of the sample. Sequencing was carried out using central memory CD4+ T cells from blood. All receptors come from a woman between 18 and 30 years old in good health.

The V gene is TRBV7-9, the J gene TRBJ2-3; the match to TRBD2 covers 10 bases. Germline V gene lookup returns CDR1 SEHNR and CDR2 FQNEAQ (reference sequence). CDR3 length: 17 residues. V shed 3 bases, J shed 4 bases, and the junction held 10 bases outside the gene matches. This CDR3 is CASSFGASGRGADTQYF. CDR3 nucleotide sequence: TGTGCCAGCAGCTTTGGGGCTAGCGGGAGAGGCGCAGATACGCAGTATTTT. The entire variable domain, with the rest obtained from reference TRBV7-9 and TRBJ2-3, is as follows: DTGVSQNPRHKITKRGQNVTFRCDPISEHNRLYWYRQTLGQGPEFLTYFQNEAQLEKSRLLSDRFSAERPKGSFSTLEIQRTEQGDSAMYLCASSFGASGRGADTQYFGPGTRLTVL.

The chain links TRBV9 to TRBJ1-4, with 8 nucleotides matching TRBD1. The CDR3 covers 15 residues. Germline lookup yields CDR1 SGDLS and CDR2 YYNGEE. Losses at the gene ends were 2 bases for V and 2 bases for J; bases not matched to a gene: 2. The CDR3 DNA sequence: TGTGCCAGCAGCGTCGGGACAGGTACTAATGAAAAACTGTTTTTT. Translating gives CASSVGTGTNEKLFF.

This clone was seen a few times. The J gene is TRBJ2-1, the V gene TRBV9; TRBD2 matches at 8 bases. Germline V gene sequence: CDR1 SGDLS, CDR2 YYNGEE. This CDR3 has 15 residues. V gave up 4 bases and J gave up 1 base; unmatched junction bases: 4. CDR3 region: CASSLSGSSYNEQFF. CDR3 bases: TGTGCCAGCAGCTTGAGCGGGAGTTCCTACAATGAGCAGTTCTTC.

The table lists this clone with a few counts. V usage is TRBV15 and J usage is TRBJ2-5; the match to TRBD2 covers 10 bases. The CDR3 loop spans 18 amino acids. From germline, CDR1 is LNHNV and CDR2 YYDKDF (reference sequence). Losses at the gene ends were 1 base for V and 4 bases for J; bases not matched to a gene: 12. The CDR3 nucleotides are TGTGCCACCAGCAGAGGGAAGGCTAGCGGGAGTGTAGGAGAGACCCAGTACTTC. As protein: CATSRGKASGSVGETQYF.

The rearrangement joins TRBV5-1 to TRBJ2-2; 9 nucleotides line up with TRBD1. Looked up from germline, CDR1 is SGHRS and CDR2 is YFSETQ. The CDR3 has 15 residues. Losses at the gene ends were 4 bases for V and 7 bases for J; bases not matched to a gene: 8. The DNA for the CDR3 is TGCGCCAGCAGCCCGGGACAGGGCGGGAACGGGGAGCTGTTTTTT. Its translation is CASSPGQGGNGELFF.

The chain links TRBV6-1 to TRBJ2-5; D ambiguous. Germline CDR1 and CDR2: MNHNS and SASEGT. V was shortened by 7 bases and J by 5 bases, with 8 bases between the two germline ends. The CDR3 has 11 residues. Here the CDR3 DNA reads TGTGCCAGCAAGGTTGAGGAGACCCAGTACTTC. As protein: CASKVEETQYF.

The V gene is TRBV15, the J gene TRBJ2-7; TRBD1 is a possible D gene (6 bases). The germline V gene has CDR1 LNHNV and CDR2 YYDKDF (reference sequence). Trimming pared 0 bases from V and 4 bases from J, leaving 13 bases between. The CDR3 is made up of 15 amino acids. CDR3 nucleotides: TGTGCCACCAGCAGAGAGCCGCGGACAGTTTACGAGCAGTACTTC. Protein: CATSREPRTVYEQYF.

This rearrangement joins TRBV4-2 to TRBJ2-3; 8 bases match TRBD2. CDR3 length: 16 amino acids. With V trimmed by 0 bases and J by 11 bases, 13 bases remained unmatched. Germline lookup yields CDR1 LGHNA and CDR2 YNFKEQ. CDR3 sequence: CASSQDRASGPQMQYF. As DNA, the CDR3 is TGTGCCAGCAGCCAAGATCGGGCTAGCGGGCCCCAGATGCAGTATTTT.

This clone was detected ten times or more. The chain employs TRBV9 and TRBJ2-7; 10 nucleotides agree with TRBD1. V shed 3 bases, J shed 3 bases, and the junction held 3 bases outside the gene matches. The CDR3 runs 14 residues. Germline V gene data show CDR1 as SGDLS and CDR2 as YYNGEE. Here the CDR3 DNA reads TGTGCCAGCAGCGCCGGGACAGGGGACTACGAGCAGTACTTC. Its translation: CASSAGTGDYEQYF. The whole variable domain, remainder taken from reference TRBV9 and TRBJ2-7, is DSGVTQTPKHLITATGQRVTLRCSPRSGDLSVYWYQQSLDQGLQFLIQYYNGEERAKGNILERFSAQQFPDLHSELNLSSLELGDSALYFCASSAGTGDYEQYFGPGTRLTVT.

The chain couples TRBV5-6 to TRBJ2-1, with a weak D call TRBD2 (6 bases). The CDR3 loop spans 13 amino acids. Per the germline V gene, CDR1 is SGHDT and CDR2 is YYEEEE. V shed 2 bases and J shed 7 bases, with 10 bases lying between them. The CDR3 spells CASSFGTLNEQFF. The CDR3 DNA sequence: TGTGCCAGCAGCTTTGGGACTCTAAATGAGCAGTTCTTC.

The chain joins TRBV4-2 to TRBJ2-2; D is unresolved. The ends were cut back, 2 bases at V and 4 bases at J, with 8 bases in the middle. This CDR3 region has 14 residues. Germline V lookup: CDR1 LGHNA, CDR2 YNFKEQ. The CDR3 protein is CASSQTMGTGELFF. CDR3 coding DNA: TGTGCCAGCAGCCAAACCATGGGCACCGGGGAGCTGTTTTTT.

V usage is TRBV2 and J usage is TRBJ2-7; D remains ambiguous. Trimming cost V 8 bases and J 2 bases, with 4 bases left between them. The CDR3 totals 10 residues. Germline lookup yields CDR1 SNHLY and CDR2 FYNNEI. CDR3 loop: CASGTYEQYF. In DNA form, the CDR3 reads TGTGCCAGCGGGACCTACGAGCAGTACTTC.

The chain is built from TRBV19 and TRBJ2-5; D is perhaps TRBD2 (5 bases). V was shortened by 10 bases and J by 3 bases, with 21 bases between the two germline ends. Germline-derived CDR1 and CDR2 are LNHDA and SQIVND (reference sequence). CDR3 length: 15 residues. The CDR3 DNA is TGTGCCACCTCTCGAAAAGCGGACCCAAAAGAGACCCAGTACTTC. Its translation is CATSRKADPKETQYF.